This section outlines one T cell receptor (beta chain) sequence together with its context. Its target is not known. Treatment here: oral pan-JAK inhibitor, 5-10 mg twice daily. The source of the sample is a study of CD8+ T cells in alopecia areata. Study results and limitations: Scalp clonality, along with expanded CD8+ clones among the top 100, was significantly decreased by tofacitinib.

Germline-derived CDR1 and CDR2 are MNHEY and SVGAGI. The CDR3 has 15 amino acids. Trimming left V 7 bases short and J 3 bases short, with 18 bases between. Extracted RNA was reverse transcribed into cDNA, the sequencing template. The method was immunoSEQ multiplex PCR; TCRdb's version includes in-frame clones alone and lacks a portion of them. The repertoire consists of 210,000 or so clones, with over 60% occurring once and the leading ten covering roughly 1.2%. J is TRBJ1-2 and V is TRBV6-5; no definite D call. The clonotype was recovered from a human donor with alopecia areata. This specimen consisted of CD4+ T cells sorted from blood, obtained around week 42, from a patient treated with tofacitinib. The CDR3 DNA sequence: TGTGCCAGCAATCGATTCACCGGGTCAGACTATGGCTACACCTTC. Its translation: CASNRFTGSDYGYTF.